A selection of T cell receptor beta chains follows, all from one sample in a study of blood T cell repertoires in COVID-19. Measured with immunoSEQ multiplex PCR; TCRdb has only the in-frame clones, and not every one. In the table there are around 250,000 clones, 88% of which are singletons. Specimen: peripheral blood. The origin of the receptors is a woman aged 65 to 85 with COVID-19, enrolled during active disease. CDR3s include the opening cysteine and the closing phenylalanine or tryptophan. The D gene is left open where the match is weak. Expanded clones are given a class, and other clones once, few, many or no size at all.

v_call: TRBV2
clone_size: -
d_call: -
j_call: TRBJ1-2
cdr3_nt: TGTGCCAGCAGTGAAATGACTGGGGAGAATGGCTACACCTTC
cdr3_aa: CASSEMTGENGYTF

v_call: TRBV10-3
clone_size: -
d_call: -
j_call: TRBJ1-6
cdr3_nt: TGTGCCATCAGTGAGTCTGGGCCAGGGAGGAATTCACCCCTCCACTTT
cdr3_aa: CAISESGPGRNSPLHF

v_call: TRBV12-3/TRBV12-4
clone_size: -
d_call: -
j_call: TRBJ2-7
cdr3_nt: TGTGCCAGCAGTTTAGCCGGCGAGCAGTACTTC
cdr3_aa: CASSLAGEQYF

v_call: TRBV6-6
clone_size: once
d_call: TRBD1
j_call: TRBJ1-2
cdr3_nt: TGTGCCAGCGGGACAGGGGTAAATGGCTACACCTTC
cdr3_aa: CASGTGVNGYTF

v_call: TRBV5-1
clone_size: -
d_call: -
j_call: TRBJ2-7
cdr3_nt: TGCGCCAGCAGCTTGGGCGGGTCGATCTCCTACGAGCAGTACTTC
cdr3_aa: CASSLGGSISYEQYF

v_call: TRBV5-1
clone_size: -
d_call: TRBD1
j_call: TRBJ1-5
cdr3_nt: TGCGCCAGCAGCCAGGGACAGTATAGCAATCAGCCCCAGCATTTT
cdr3_aa: CASSQGQYSNQPQHF

v_call: TRBV6-1
clone_size: -
d_call: -
j_call: TRBJ1-4
cdr3_nt: TGTGCCAGCAGTGGACGGGGGGAGGCAACTAATGAAAAACTGTTTTTT
cdr3_aa: CASSGRGEATNEKLFF

v_call: TRBV19
clone_size: -
d_call: TRBD1
j_call: TRBJ1-6
cdr3_nt: TGTGCCAGTAGTTCGGCGACAGGGGGCAATTCACCCCTCCACTTT
cdr3_aa: CASSSATGGNSPLHF

v_call: TRBV6-5
clone_size: -
d_call: -
j_call: TRBJ1-5
cdr3_nt: TGTGCCAGCAGCCTGGACAAAAAAAGTAATCAGCCCCAGCATTTT
cdr3_aa: CASSLDKKSNQPQHF

v_call: TRBV5-6
clone_size: -
d_call: TRBD1
j_call: TRBJ1-5
cdr3_nt: TGTGCCAGCAGCCTGGCGGACAGGGAAAATCAGCCCCAGCATTTT
cdr3_aa: CASSLADRENQPQHF

v_call: TRBV11-2
clone_size: once
d_call: -
j_call: TRBJ2-7
cdr3_nt: TGTGCCAGCAGCCTCGGACAGCTCTCCTACGAGCAGTACTTC
cdr3_aa: CASSLGQLSYEQYF

v_call: TRBV6-5
clone_size: few
d_call: -
j_call: TRBJ1-2
cdr3_nt: TGTGCCACAGTGGGGGCCGCCTATGGCTACACCTTC
cdr3_aa: CATVGAAYGYTF

v_call: TRBV5-1
clone_size: few
d_call: -
j_call: TRBJ1-2
cdr3_nt: TGCGCCAGCAGCCCCTACAGGTCCCCCTATGGCTACACCTTC
cdr3_aa: CASSPYRSPYGYTF

v_call: TRBV6-5
clone_size: -
d_call: TRBD2
j_call: TRBJ2-1
cdr3_nt: TGTGCCAGCAGACCCAGCGGGAGATCCTACAATGAGCAGTTCTTC
cdr3_aa: CASRPSGRSYNEQFF

v_call: TRBV19
clone_size: -
d_call: TRBD1
j_call: TRBJ1-5
cdr3_nt: TGTGCCAGTAGACGGGACAGGGCCTTGGAGCCCCAGCATTTT
cdr3_aa: CASRRDRALEPQHF

v_call: TRBV3-1/TRBV3-2
clone_size: -
d_call: -
j_call: TRBJ1-5
cdr3_nt: TGTGCCAGCAGCCAAGTGGGGGGGTTAGGCAATCAGCCCCAGCATTTT
cdr3_aa: CASSQVGGLGNQPQHF

v_call: TRBV11-3
clone_size: -
d_call: -
j_call: TRBJ1-2
cdr3_nt: TGTGCCAGCAGCTTAGAGGGGGGGCAGGTACTCGGCTACACCTTC
cdr3_aa: CASSLEGGQVLGYTF

v_call: TRBV5-1
clone_size: -
d_call: -
j_call: TRBJ2-7
cdr3_nt: TGCGCCAGCAGCTACCCGGGGTCGGCCGAGCAGTACTTC
cdr3_aa: CASSYPGSAEQYF

v_call: TRBV28
clone_size: -
d_call: TRBD1
j_call: TRBJ2-7
cdr3_nt: TGTGCCAGCAGCCTAGGGACAGTCGAGCAGTACTTC
cdr3_aa: CASSLGTVEQYF

v_call: TRBV6-5
clone_size: -
d_call: TRBD1
j_call: TRBJ2-7
cdr3_nt: TGTGCCAGCAGTTACGGGACAGAGGGCTCCTACGAGCAGTACTTC
cdr3_aa: CASSYGTEGSYEQYF

v_call: TRBV11-2
clone_size: -
d_call: -
j_call: TRBJ2-7
cdr3_nt: TGTGCCAGCAGCTTAATGAGCTACGAGCAGTACTTC
cdr3_aa: CASSLMSYEQYF

v_call: TRBV27
clone_size: -
d_call: TRBD1
j_call: TRBJ2-4
cdr3_nt: TGTGCCAGCAGTTTATCCCTGGACAGGGCAAACATTCAGTACTTC
cdr3_aa: CASSLSLDRANIQYF

v_call: TRBV14
clone_size: -
d_call: -
j_call: TRBJ1-6
cdr3_nt: TGTGCCAGCAGCCTCGTAGCAGATTCACCCCTCTACTTT
cdr3_aa: CASSLVADSPLYF

v_call: TRBV24-1
clone_size: -
d_call: TRBD1
j_call: TRBJ2-2
cdr3_nt: TGTGCCACCAGTGATTGGGGGACAGGGTCTGCCGGGGAGCTGTTTTTT
cdr3_aa: CATSDWGTGSAGELFF

v_call: TRBV3-1/TRBV3-2
clone_size: -
d_call: TRBD1
j_call: TRBJ1-4
cdr3_nt: TGTGCCAGCAGCCAAGCCACAGGGGGAAATGAAAAACTGTTTTTT
cdr3_aa: CASSQATGGNEKLFF

v_call: TRBV28
clone_size: -
d_call: TRBD1
j_call: TRBJ2-7
cdr3_nt: TGTGCCAGTAATCGATTGGGACAGCCATCCTACGAGCAGTACTTC
cdr3_aa: CASNRLGQPSYEQYF

v_call: TRBV6-2/TRBV6-3
clone_size: -
d_call: -
j_call: TRBJ2-1
cdr3_nt: TGTGCCAGCAGTAGACCTACTAGAGGCGTGTACAATGAGCAGTTCTTC
cdr3_aa: CASSRPTRGVYNEQFF

v_call: TRBV27
clone_size: -
d_call: -
j_call: TRBJ2-7
cdr3_nt: TGTGCCAGCAGTTTAAGGGCGGGACTCTACGAGCAGTACTTC
cdr3_aa: CASSLRAGLYEQYF

v_call: TRBV6-2/TRBV6-3
clone_size: -
d_call: -
j_call: TRBJ2-5
cdr3_nt: TGTGCCAGCAGTCCACGGGAGACCCAGTACTTC
cdr3_aa: CASSPRETQYF

v_call: TRBV9
clone_size: -
d_call: TRBD1
j_call: TRBJ1-6
cdr3_nt: TGTGCCAGCAGCGTAAGCACAGGGGGAAATTCACCCCTCCACTTT
cdr3_aa: CASSVSTGGNSPLHF

v_call: TRBV7-8
clone_size: -
d_call: TRBD1
j_call: TRBJ1-1
cdr3_nt: TGTGCCAGCAGCTTATGGGGACAGCTCGGTGCTGAAGCTTTCTTT
cdr3_aa: CASSLWGQLGAEAFF

v_call: TRBV13
clone_size: -
d_call: -
j_call: TRBJ1-1
cdr3_nt: TGTGCCAGCAGCCCCGGGAAGTTCACTGAAGCTTTCTTT
cdr3_aa: CASSPGKFTEAFF

v_call: TRBV18
clone_size: -
d_call: TRBD1
j_call: TRBJ2-2
cdr3_nt: TGTGCCAGCTCACCAGCAGGGGGGAACACCGGGGAGCTGTTTTTT
cdr3_aa: CASSPAGGNTGELFF

v_call: TRBV21-1
clone_size: -
d_call: -
j_call: TRBJ1-6
cdr3_nt: TGTGCCAGCAGCATACGCCAGGGGAGAGGCAATTCACCCCTCCACTTT
cdr3_aa: CASSIRQGRGNSPLHF

v_call: TRBV7-9
clone_size: -
d_call: -
j_call: TRBJ2-1
cdr3_nt: TGTGCCAGCAGCCACGCCGGGGGAGACAATGAGCAGTTCTTC
cdr3_aa: CASSHAGGDNEQFF

v_call: TRBV3-1/TRBV3-2
clone_size: -
d_call: -
j_call: TRBJ2-6
cdr3_nt: TGTGCCAGCAGCCCAACATTGTCTGGGGCCAACGTCCTGACTTTC
cdr3_aa: CASSPTLSGANVLTF

v_call: TRBV10-3
clone_size: once
d_call: TRBD2
j_call: TRBJ2-2
cdr3_nt: TGTGCCATCCGGGAGGCGGGCCGAAACACCGGGGAGCTGTTTTTT
cdr3_aa: CAIREAGRNTGELFF

v_call: TRBV30
clone_size: -
d_call: -
j_call: TRBJ2-7
cdr3_nt: TGTGCCTGGAGTCTAAAAGGCGGCAGGGTTTCGGACGAGCAGTACTTC
cdr3_aa: CAWSLKGGRVSDEQYF

v_call: TRBV20-1
clone_size: -
d_call: -
j_call: TRBJ2-1
cdr3_nt: TGCAGTGCTAACACAGGCAATGAGCAGTTCTTC
cdr3_aa: CSANTGNEQFF

v_call: TRBV10-3
clone_size: -
d_call: TRBD1
j_call: TRBJ1-2
cdr3_nt: TGTGCCATCAGTGGAAGTCCGGGACAGGGGTCAATCGGCTACACCTTC
cdr3_aa: CAISGSPGQGSIGYTF

v_call: TRBV28
clone_size: -
d_call: -
j_call: TRBJ2-6
cdr3_nt: TGTGCCAGCAGGGTAACAGGCTCTGGGGCCAACGTCCTGACTTTC
cdr3_aa: CASRVTGSGANVLTF

v_call: TRBV9
clone_size: -
d_call: TRBD1
j_call: TRBJ2-7
cdr3_nt: TGTGCCAGCAGCAACACAGGGGGCAGCTACGAGCAGTACTTC
cdr3_aa: CASSNTGGSYEQYF

v_call: TRBV12-3/TRBV12-4
clone_size: -
d_call: -
j_call: TRBJ1-1
cdr3_nt: TGTGCCAGCAGCCGAACAGAGAACACTGAAGCTTTCTTT
cdr3_aa: CASSRTENTEAFF

v_call: TRBV30
clone_size: -
d_call: -
j_call: TRBJ2-1
cdr3_nt: TGTGCCTGGAGTGTGACAGACTACAATGAGCAGTTCTTC
cdr3_aa: CAWSVTDYNEQFF

v_call: TRBV10-3
clone_size: -
d_call: -
j_call: TRBJ1-1
cdr3_nt: TGTGCCATCGCTCCGGCCCCGAACAGGGTGGAAGCTTTCTTT
cdr3_aa: CAIAPAPNRVEAFF